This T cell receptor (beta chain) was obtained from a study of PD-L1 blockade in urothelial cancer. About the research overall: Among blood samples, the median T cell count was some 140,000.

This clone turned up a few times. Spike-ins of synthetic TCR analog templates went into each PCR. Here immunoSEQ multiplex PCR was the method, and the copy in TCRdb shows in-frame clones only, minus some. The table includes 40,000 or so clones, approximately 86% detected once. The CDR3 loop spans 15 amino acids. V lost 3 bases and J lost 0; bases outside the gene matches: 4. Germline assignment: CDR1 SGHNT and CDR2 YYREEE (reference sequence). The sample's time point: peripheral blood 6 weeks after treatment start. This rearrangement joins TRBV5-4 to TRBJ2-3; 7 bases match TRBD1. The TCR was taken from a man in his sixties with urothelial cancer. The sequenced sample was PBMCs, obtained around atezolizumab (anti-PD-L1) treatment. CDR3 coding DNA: TGTGCCAGCAGCTCACGACAGGGCAGCACAGATACGCAGTATTTT. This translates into CASSSRQGSTDTQYF.